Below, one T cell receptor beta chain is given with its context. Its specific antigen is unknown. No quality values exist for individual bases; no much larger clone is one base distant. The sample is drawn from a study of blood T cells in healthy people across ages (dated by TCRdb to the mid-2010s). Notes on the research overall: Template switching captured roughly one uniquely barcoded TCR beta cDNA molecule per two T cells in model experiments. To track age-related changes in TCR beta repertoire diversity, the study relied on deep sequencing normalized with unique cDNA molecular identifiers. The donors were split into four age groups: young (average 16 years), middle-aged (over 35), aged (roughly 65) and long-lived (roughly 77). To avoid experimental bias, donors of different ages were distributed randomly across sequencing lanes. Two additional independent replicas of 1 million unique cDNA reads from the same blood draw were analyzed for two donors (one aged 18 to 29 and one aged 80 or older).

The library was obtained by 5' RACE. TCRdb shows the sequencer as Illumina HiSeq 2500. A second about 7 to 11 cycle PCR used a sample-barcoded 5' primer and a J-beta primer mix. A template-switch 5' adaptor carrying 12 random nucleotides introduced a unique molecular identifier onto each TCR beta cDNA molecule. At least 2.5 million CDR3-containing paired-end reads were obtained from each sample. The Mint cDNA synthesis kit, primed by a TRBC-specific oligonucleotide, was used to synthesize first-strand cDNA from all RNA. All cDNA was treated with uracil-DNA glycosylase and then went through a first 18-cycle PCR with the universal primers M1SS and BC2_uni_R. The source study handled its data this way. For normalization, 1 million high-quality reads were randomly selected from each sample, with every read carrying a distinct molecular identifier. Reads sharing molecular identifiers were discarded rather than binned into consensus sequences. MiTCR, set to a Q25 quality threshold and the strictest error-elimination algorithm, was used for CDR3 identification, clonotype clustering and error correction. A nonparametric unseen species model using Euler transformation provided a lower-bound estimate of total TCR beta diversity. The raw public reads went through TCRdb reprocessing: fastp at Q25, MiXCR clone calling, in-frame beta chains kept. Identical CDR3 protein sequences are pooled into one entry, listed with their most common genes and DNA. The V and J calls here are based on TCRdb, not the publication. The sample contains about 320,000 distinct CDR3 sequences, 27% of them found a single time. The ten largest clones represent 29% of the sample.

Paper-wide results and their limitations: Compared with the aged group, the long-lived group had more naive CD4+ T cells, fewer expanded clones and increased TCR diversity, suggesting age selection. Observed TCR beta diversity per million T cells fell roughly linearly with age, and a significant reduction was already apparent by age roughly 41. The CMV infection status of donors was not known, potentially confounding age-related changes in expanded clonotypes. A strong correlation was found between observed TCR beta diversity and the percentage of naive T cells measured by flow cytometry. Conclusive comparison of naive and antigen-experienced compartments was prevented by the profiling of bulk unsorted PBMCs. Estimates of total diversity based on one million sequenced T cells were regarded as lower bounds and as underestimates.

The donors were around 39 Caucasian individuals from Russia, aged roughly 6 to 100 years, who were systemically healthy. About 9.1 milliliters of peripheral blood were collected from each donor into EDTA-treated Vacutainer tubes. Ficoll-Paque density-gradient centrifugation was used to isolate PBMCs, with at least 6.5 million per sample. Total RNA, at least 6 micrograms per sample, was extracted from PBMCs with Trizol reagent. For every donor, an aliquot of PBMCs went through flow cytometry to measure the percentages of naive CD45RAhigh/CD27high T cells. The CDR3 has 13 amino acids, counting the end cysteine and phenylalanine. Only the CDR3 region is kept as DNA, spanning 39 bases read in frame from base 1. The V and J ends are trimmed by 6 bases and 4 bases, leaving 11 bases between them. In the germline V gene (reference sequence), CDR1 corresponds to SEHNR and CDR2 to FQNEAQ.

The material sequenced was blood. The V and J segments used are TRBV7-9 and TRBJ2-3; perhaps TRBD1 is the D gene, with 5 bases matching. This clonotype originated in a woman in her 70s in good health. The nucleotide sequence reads TGTGCCAGCAGTCCCAAGGGGCCAGATACGCAGTATTTT. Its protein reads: CASSPKGPDTQYF.